The clone carrying this TCR beta chain appeared many times. Its antigen is unknown. An end of the junction does not agree with germline; a read error may underlie this. This entry is derived from a study of regulatory T cells in long-lasting Graves disease. Findings and limits, study-wide: TCR diversity was lower in persistent Graves' patients than in newly diagnosed ones.

Time point indicated: newly diagnosed GD, antithyroid drugs for less than 3 months. From RNA extracted from PBMCs, the TCR library was made. Germline assignment: CDR1 SGHNT and CDR2 YYREEE (reference sequence). CDR3 length equals 15 residues. Arm-PCR of CDR3 regions and iRepertoire HTBI primers were the basis on which TCR beta libraries were built. TCRdb re-called the multiplex PCR reads with MiXCR, one entry per CDR3 protein. The sample lists hundreds of thousands of distinct CDR3 sequences; around 15% were seen once. In addition, the sample was reused for a study of T cells in Graves' hyperthyroidism and ophthalmopathy.

The chain links TRBV5-4 to TRBJ1-2; TRBD1 matches 11 bases. The sample here was peripheral blood mononuclear cells (PBMCs), taken at new diagnosis, from a patient treated with antithyroid drugs. The origin of this receptor is a man in his forties or fifties with Graves disease. The CDR3 is CASRLDRGRFYGYTF. CDR3 nucleotide sequence: TGTGCCAGCAGATTGGACAGGGGGCGCTTCTATGGCTACACCTTC.